Below, one TCR beta chain is given with its context. Its specificity is not known. The data were obtained in a study of long-term antiretroviral therapy in people with HIV. Study-wide findings and caveats: After ART, diversity increased yet remained lower than transplant donor controls.

The CDR3 spans 14 residues. Germline lookup yields CDR1 SEHNR and CDR2 FQNEAQ (reference sequence). The ends were cut back, 5 bases at V and 6 bases at J, with 15 bases in the middle. Researchers ran immunoSEQ v3.0 at survey level. Data came from immunoSEQ multiplex PCR; TCRdb stores just in-frame clones and leaves some out. In the table there are under 35,000 clones, roughly nine tenths of which are singletons. This chain uses TRBV7-9 with TRBJ2-3; the D gene is possibly TRBD2 (5 bases). This clonotype was sampled from a man younger than 30 with HIV. This sample comprised unsorted PBMCs, obtained 1.1 years after starting antiretroviral therapy. In DNA form, the CDR3 reads TGTGCCAGCAGCCCTGGGCCAACGGGGGATACGCAGTATTTT. It translates to CASSPGPTGDTQYF.